Included here is one T cell receptor beta chain sequence, with context. Antigen specificity is unknown. The data are from a study of T cell responses to AZD1222 COVID-19 vaccine. Overall study findings and caveats: The study found vaccine-associated CD4 TCRs spanning spike, dominant at 160-218 and 743-854. Clonal diversity was possibly underestimated, and the donors were mostly white British, with more females.

V lost 3 bases to trimming and J lost 3 bases, with 8 bases between them. CDR3 size: 13 residues. Profiled with immunoSEQ multiplex PCR; TCRdb holds only in-frame clones, not every one. This sample carries around 130,000 clones, roughly 86% of them seen once, and the ten largest clones take about 6%. The chain employs TRBV12-3 or TRBV12-4 and TRBJ1-1, with D perhaps matching TRBD1 (6 bases). The TCR was taken from an adult who received the AZD1222 COVID-19 vaccine. The specimen was peripheral blood, collected 28 days after the second AZD1222 dose. The CDR3: CASSLTGDTEAFF. CDR3 nucleotides: TGTGCCAGCAGTTTGACAGGAGACACTGAAGCTTTCTTT.